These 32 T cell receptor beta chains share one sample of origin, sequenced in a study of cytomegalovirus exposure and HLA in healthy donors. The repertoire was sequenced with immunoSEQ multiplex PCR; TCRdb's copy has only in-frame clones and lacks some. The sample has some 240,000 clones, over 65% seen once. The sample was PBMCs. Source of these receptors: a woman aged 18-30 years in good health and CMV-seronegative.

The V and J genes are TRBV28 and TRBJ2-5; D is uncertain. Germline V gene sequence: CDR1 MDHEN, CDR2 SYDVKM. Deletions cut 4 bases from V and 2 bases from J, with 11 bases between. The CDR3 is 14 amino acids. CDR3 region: CASSSHWAQETQYF. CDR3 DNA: TGTGCCAGCAGTTCCCACTGGGCACAAGAGACCCAGTACTTC.

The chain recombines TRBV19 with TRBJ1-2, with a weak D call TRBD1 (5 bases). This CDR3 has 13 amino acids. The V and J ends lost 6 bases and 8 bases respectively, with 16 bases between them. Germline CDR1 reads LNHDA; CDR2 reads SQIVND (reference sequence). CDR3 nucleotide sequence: TGTGCCAGTAGAACCGGGACGACGGAGGGCTACACCTTC. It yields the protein CASRTGTTEGYTF.

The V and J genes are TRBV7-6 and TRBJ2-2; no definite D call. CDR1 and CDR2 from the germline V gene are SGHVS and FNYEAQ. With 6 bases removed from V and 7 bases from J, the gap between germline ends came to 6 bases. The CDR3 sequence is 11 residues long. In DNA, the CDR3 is TGTGCCAGCAGGGGAAACGGGGAGCTGTTTTTT. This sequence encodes CASRGNGELFF.

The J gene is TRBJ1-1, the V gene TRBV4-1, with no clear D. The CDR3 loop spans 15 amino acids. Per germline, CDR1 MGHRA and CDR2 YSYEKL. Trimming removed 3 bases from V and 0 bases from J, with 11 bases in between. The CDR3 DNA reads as TGCGCCAGCAGCCAGCACAGAGCCTTGAACACTGAAGCTTTCTTT. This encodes CASSQHRALNTEAFF.

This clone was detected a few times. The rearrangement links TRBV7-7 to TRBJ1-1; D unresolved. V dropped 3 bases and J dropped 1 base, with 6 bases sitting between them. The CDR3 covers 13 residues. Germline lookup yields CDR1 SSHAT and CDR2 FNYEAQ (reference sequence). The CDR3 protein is CASSFRRNTEAFF. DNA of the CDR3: TGTGCCAGCAGCTTCCGCAGGAACACTGAAGCTTTCTTT.

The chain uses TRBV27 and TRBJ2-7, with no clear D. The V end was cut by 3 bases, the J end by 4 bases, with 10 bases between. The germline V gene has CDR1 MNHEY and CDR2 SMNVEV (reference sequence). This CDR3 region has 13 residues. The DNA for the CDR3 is TGTGCCAGCAGTTTCGGTTTAGGGTACGAGCAGTACTTC. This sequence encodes CASSFGLGYEQYF.

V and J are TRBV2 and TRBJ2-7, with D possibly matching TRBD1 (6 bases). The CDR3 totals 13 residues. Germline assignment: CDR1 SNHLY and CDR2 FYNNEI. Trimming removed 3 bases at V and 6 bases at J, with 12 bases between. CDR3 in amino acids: CASSDVWGREQYF. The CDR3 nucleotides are TGTGCCAGCAGTGATGTTTGGGGGCGCGAGCAGTACTTC.

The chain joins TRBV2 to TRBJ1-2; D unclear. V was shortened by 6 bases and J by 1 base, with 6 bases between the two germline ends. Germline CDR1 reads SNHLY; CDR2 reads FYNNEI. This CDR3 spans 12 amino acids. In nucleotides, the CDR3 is TGTGCCAGCAGGCTCGATAACTATGGCTACACCTTC. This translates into CASRLDNYGYTF.

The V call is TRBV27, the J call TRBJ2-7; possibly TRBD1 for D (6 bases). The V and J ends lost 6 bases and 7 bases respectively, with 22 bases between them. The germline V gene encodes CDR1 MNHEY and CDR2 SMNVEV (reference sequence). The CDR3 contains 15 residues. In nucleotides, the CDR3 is TGTGCCAGCAGATCCCCAGCTACAGGGCTCTGGGAGCAGTACTTC. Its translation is CASRSPATGLWEQYF.

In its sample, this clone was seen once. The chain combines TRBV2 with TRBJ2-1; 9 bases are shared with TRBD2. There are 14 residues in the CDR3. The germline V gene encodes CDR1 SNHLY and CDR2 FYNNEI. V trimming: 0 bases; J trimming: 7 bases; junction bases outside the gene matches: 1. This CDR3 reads CASSEALAGNEQFF. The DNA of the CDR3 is TGTGCCAGCAGTGAAGCCCTAGCGGGGAATGAGCAGTTCTTC.

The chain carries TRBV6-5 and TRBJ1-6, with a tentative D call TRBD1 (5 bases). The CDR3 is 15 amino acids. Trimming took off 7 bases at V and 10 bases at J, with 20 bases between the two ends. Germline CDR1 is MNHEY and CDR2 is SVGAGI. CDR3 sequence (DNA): TGTGCCAGCACCCACTCCGGGGCGACCGGATCACCCCTCCACTTT. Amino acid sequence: CASTHSGATGSPLHF.

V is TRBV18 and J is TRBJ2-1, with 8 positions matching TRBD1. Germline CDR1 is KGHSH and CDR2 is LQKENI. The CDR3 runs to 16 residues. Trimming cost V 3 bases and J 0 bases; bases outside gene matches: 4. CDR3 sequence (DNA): TGTGCCAGCTCACCTCAGGGGGCTAGCTCCTACAATGAGCAGTTCTTC. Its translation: CASSPQGASSYNEQFF.

CDR3 region: CAWRLGMNTEAFF. The DNA for the CDR3 is TGTGCCTGGAGATTAGGAATGAACACTGAAGCTTTCTTT. This rearrangement joins TRBV30 to TRBJ1-1; D ambiguous. V lost 3 bases and J 0 bases, leaving 8 bases between the germline ends. The CDR3 sequence is 13 residues long. Germline lookup yields CDR1 GTSNPN and CDR2 SVGIG (reference sequence).

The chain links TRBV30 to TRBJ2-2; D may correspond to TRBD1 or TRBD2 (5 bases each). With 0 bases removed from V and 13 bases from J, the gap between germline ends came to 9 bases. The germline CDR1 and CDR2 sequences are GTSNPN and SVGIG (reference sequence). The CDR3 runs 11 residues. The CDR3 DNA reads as TGTGCCTGGAGTGTAGGGGACGGGCTGTTTTTT. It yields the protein CAWSVGDGLFF.

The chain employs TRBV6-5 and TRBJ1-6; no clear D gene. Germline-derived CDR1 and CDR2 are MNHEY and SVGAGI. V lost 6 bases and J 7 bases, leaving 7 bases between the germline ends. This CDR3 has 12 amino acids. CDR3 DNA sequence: TGTGCCAGCAGGGATAGAAATTCACCCCTCCACTTT. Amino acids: CASRDRNSPLHF.

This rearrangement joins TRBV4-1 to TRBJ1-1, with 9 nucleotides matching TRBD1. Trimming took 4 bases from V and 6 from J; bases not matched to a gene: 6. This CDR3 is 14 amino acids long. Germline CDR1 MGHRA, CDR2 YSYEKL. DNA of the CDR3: TGCGCCAGCAGCCTACCCGGGACAGGGTCTGAAGCTTTCTTT. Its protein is CASSLPGTGSEAFF.

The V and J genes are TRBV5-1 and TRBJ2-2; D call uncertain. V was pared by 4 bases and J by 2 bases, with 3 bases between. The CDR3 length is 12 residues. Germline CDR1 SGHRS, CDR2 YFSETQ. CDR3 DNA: TGCGCCAGCAGCCAAAACACCGGGGAGCTGTTTTTT. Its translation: CASSQNTGELFF.

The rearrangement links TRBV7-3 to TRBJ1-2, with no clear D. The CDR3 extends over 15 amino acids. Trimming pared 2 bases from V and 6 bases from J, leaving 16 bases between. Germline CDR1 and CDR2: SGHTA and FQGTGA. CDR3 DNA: TGTGCCAGCAGCTTAGGCAGGTCAGGTTTTGATGGCTACACCTTC. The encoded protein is CASSLGRSGFDGYTF.

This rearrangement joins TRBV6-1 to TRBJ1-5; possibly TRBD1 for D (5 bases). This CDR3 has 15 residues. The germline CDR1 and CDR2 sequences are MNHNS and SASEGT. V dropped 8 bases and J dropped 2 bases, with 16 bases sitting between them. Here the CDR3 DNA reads TGTGCCAGCCGAGCCCTTCTGGGGGGCAATCAGCCCCAGCATTTT. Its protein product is CASRALLGGNQPQHF.

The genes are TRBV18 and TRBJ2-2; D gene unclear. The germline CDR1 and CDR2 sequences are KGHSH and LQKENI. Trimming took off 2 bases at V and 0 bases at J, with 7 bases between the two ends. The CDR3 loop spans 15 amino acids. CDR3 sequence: CASSPKGSNTGELFF. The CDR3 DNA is TGTGCCAGCTCACCAAAAGGGTCGAACACCGGGGAGCTGTTTTTT.

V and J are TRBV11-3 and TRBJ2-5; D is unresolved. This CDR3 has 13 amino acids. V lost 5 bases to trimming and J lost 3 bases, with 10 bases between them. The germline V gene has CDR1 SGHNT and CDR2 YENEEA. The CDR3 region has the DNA TGTGCCAGCAGCGGTTTCAGAGAAGAGACCCAGTACTTC. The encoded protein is CASSGFREETQYF.

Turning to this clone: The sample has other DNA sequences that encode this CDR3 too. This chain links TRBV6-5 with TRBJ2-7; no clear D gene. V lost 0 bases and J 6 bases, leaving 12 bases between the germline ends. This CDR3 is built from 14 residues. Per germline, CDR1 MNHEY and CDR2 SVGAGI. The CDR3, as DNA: TGTGCCAGCAGTTACTCCGCCCGATCCAGCGAGCAGTACTTC. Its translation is CASSYSARSSEQYF.

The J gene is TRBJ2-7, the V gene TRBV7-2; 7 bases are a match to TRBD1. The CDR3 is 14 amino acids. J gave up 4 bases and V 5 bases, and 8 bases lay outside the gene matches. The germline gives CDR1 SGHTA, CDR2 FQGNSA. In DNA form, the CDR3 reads TGTGCCAGCAGCCCCGGTGAGGGGGCTTACGAGCAGTACTTC. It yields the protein CASSPGEGAYEQYF.

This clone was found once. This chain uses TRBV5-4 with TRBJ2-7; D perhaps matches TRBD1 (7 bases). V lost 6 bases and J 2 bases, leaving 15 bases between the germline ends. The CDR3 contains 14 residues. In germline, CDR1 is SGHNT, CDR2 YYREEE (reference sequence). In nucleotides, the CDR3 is TGTGCCAGCAAAGTAGGGGGCGGGACCTACGAGCAGTACTTC. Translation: CASKVGGGTYEQYF.

CDR3 loop: CASRMGQRYEQYF. The CDR3 coding sequence is TGTGCCAGCAGGATGGGACAGCGGTACGAGCAGTACTTC. The gene calls are TRBV6-1 and TRBJ2-7, with TRBD1 identical over 7 bases. Germline CDR1 and CDR2: MNHNS and SASEGT. CDR3 length equals 13 residues. The J segment lost 4 bases and the V segment lost 6 bases, leaving 6 bases of the junction unmatched.

CDR3 protein: CASSATSGGADTQYF. CDR3 bases: TGTGCCAGCAGTGCAACTAGCGGGGGGGCAGATACGCAGTATTTT. The chain couples TRBV6-4 to TRBJ2-3, with 13 bases that match TRBD2. In germline, CDR1 is MRHNA, CDR2 SNTAGT. Germline trimming cut 4 bases from V and 4 bases from J; bases unmatched to any gene: 2. The CDR3 has 15 residues.

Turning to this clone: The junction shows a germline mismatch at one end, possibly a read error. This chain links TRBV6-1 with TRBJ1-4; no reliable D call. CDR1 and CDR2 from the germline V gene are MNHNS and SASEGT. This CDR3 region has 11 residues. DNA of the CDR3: TGTGCCAGCAGTGAACGAGACGGATTTGTTTTT. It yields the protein CASSERDGFVF.

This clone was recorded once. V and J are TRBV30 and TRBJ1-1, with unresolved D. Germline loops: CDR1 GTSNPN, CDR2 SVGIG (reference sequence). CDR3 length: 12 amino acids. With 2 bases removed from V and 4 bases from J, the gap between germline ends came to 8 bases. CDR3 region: CAWSTGSTEAFF. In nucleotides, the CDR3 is TGTGCCTGGAGTACGGGTAGCACTGAAGCTTTCTTT.

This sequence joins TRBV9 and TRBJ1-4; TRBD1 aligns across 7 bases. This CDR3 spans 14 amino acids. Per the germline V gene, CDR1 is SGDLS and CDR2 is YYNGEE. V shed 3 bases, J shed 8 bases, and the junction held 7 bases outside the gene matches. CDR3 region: CASSATGRGEKLFF. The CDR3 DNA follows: TGTGCCAGCAGCGCGACAGGGAGGGGGGAAAAACTGTTTTTT.

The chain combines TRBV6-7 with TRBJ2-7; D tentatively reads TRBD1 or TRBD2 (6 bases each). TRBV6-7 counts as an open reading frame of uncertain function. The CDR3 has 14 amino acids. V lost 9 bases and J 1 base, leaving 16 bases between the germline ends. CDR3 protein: CARHKGGYSYEQYF. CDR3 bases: TGTGCCAGGCACAAGGGGGGTTATTCCTACGAGCAGTACTTC.

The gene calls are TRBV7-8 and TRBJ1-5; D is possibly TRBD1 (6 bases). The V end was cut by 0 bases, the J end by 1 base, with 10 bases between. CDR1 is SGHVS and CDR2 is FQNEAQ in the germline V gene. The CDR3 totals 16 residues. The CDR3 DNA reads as TGTGCCAGCAGCTTAGCACAGGGTGTAAGCAATCAGCCCCAGCATTTT. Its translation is CASSLAQGVSNQPQHF.

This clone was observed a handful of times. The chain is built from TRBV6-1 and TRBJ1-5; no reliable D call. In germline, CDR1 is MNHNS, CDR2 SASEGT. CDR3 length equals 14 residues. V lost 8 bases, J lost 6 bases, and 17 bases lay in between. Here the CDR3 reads CASAGPTIVQPQHF. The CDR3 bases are TGTGCCAGCGCCGGACCGACTATAGTTCAGCCCCAGCATTTT.